One TCR beta chain is described in this entry. Generated by immunoSEQ multiplex PCR, the TCRdb table keeps only in-frame clones and is missing some. The table has under 95,000 clones, approximately 86% seen once. The sample is drawn from a study of blood T cell repertoires in COVID-19. Study as a whole: Samples came from the United States, Italy and Spain, spanning acute and convalescent COVID-19. The cDNA or gDNA used as material had been derived from T cells, B-cell-depleted T cells, or PBMCs.

Trimming cost V 0 bases and J 1 base; bases outside gene matches: 4. Germline V lookup: CDR1 LGHNT, CDR2 FRNRAP. The CDR3 is 16 residues long. The receptor was derived from a woman aged 80 or over with acute or convalescent COVID-19. The sequenced sample consisted of peripheral blood. This chain joins TRBV12-5 and TRBJ2-7; 9 bases agree with TRBD1. CDR3 sequence (DNA): TGTGCTAGTGGTTTGGTAAAAGGACAGGGGTCCTACGAGCAGTACTTC. It translates to CASGLVKGQGSYEQYF.